At least ten counts were recorded for the clone carrying this T cell receptor (beta chain). Its target is not known. The sample is drawn from a study of T cells in Graves' hyperthyroidism and ophthalmopathy. The study, taken as a whole, reports: A model using 13 V-J features told ophthalmopathy apart from stable hyperthyroidism. Ophthalmopathy got predicted by the model a median 6.5 months before its onset.

CDR3 length: 14 amino acids. Per germline, CDR1 DFQATT and CDR2 SNEGSKA (reference sequence). The V and J ends lost 6 bases and 3 bases, in that order; junction bases with no gene match: 10. Amplified TCR beta CDR3 regions came from RNA transcripts. RT-PCR in the first round (using the HTBI primer set) targeted the TCR CDR3. TCRdb re-analysed the multiplex PCR reads in MiXCR, keeping a single row per CDR3 protein. The sample lists about 620,000 distinct CDR3 sequences, under 20% occurring once. Sequencing used blood. The V and J genes are TRBV20-1 and TRBJ2-7; the match to TRBD1 covers 8 bases. The origin of this receptor is a woman in her thirties with Graves' hyperthyroidism. The CDR3 reads CSAARQGPFYEQYF. The CDR3 nucleotides read TGCAGTGCGGCAAGACAGGGGCCTTTCTACGAGCAGTACTTC.